This entry is about one TCR beta chain. Per the original methods: It was from reference gene primer amplification that nucleated cell counts were estimated. The table came from immunoSEQ multiplex PCR; TCRdb's copy has only in-frame clones and leaves some out. For V, J and clone size, that table is used; D and trimming come from the DNA. The repertoire has more than 250,000 clones, roughly 86% of them found once; the top ten carry roughly 1.6%. This CDR3 spans 19 amino acids. J lost 4 bases, V lost 0 bases, and 7 bases had no gene match. Looked up from germline, CDR1 is SGHNT and CDR2 is YYREEE (reference sequence). This specimen comes from a study of blood T cell repertoires in COVID-19. Across the study: Material from acute and convalescent COVID-19 was sourced from the United States, Italy and Spain. In each case, the material was cDNA or gDNA derived from T cells, B-cell-depleted T cells, or PBMCs.

This chain links TRBV5-4 with TRBJ2-1, with TRBD2 matching 16 bases. This sequence was found in a woman aged 45-65 years with acute or convalescent COVID-19. The sample consisted of peripheral blood. The CDR3 here is CASSLGGGTSGRDYNEQFF. The CDR3 bases are TGTGCCAGCAGCTTGGGGGGCGGGACTAGCGGGAGGGATTACAATGAGCAGTTCTTC.